Sequencing of this TCR beta chain was carried out in a study of OX40 agonist ivuxolimab in advanced cancers. Study-wide context: Ivuxolimab was delivered to patients intravenously every 2 weeks at doses spanning 0.01 to 10 mg/kg. General observations from the study: Antigen targets of the expanded peripheral T cells went undetermined. Certain nonresponding patients likewise had low normalized T-cell clonal expansion.

Using immunoSEQ multiplex PCR, the repertoire was profiled, and TCRdb retains in-frame clones only, with some absent. This table holds 90,000 to 130,000 clones, less than 95% found once. The CDR3 spans 15 residues. V shed 1 base and J 2 bases; nucleotides not matched to a gene: 0. CDR1 and CDR2 from the germline V gene are LGHNT and FRNRAP. This clone was counted once. No antigen is known for it. The chain carries TRBV12-5 and TRBJ2-5; 11 positions agree with TRBD2. The sequences come from CD4+ or CD8+ T cells sorted from blood, collected in a trial of the OX40 agonist ivuxolimab. This receptor was obtained from an adult with an advanced solid tumor such as melanoma, head and neck, liver or kidney cancer. In nucleotides, the CDR3 is TGTGCTAGTGGTTTGGGACTAGCGGGACAAGAGACCCAGTACTTC. Protein sequence: CASGLGLAGQETQYF.